This entry lists 6 T cell receptor beta chains sequenced from one sample in a study of T cell changes during pregnancy in multiple sclerosis. Produced via immunoSEQ multiplex PCR; TCRdb's table is partial and in-frame only. This table holds tens of thousands of clones, roughly nine tenths found once. Sequences were derived from CD4+ T cells from peripheral blood mononuclear cells, sampled in the third trimester of pregnancy. The receptors come from a female donor in good health, enrolled as a control in a pregnancy study.

The V call is TRBV5-6, the J call TRBJ2-2; 8 nucleotides line up with TRBD1. The CDR3 consists of 15 residues. CDR1 and CDR2 (germline): SGHDT, YYEEEE. The ends lost 0 bases at V and 5 bases at J; junction bases unmatched: 3. CDR3 loop: CASSLGTGTTGELFF. In DNA form, the CDR3 reads TGTGCCAGCAGCTTGGGGACAGGGACGACCGGGGAGCTGTTTTTT.

The rearrangement uses TRBV27 and TRBJ2-7; TRBD1 aligns across 8 bases. This CDR3 is 15 amino acids long. Germline lookup yields CDR1 MNHEY and CDR2 SMNVEV (reference sequence). V shed 5 bases and J 2 bases; nucleotides not matched to a gene: 8. CDR3 in DNA: TGTGCCAGCAGTAGACAGGGGTCAACTACCTACGAGCAGTACTTC. Amino acid sequence: CASSRQGSTTYEQYF.

The V and J genes are TRBV6-1 and TRBJ1-3; D might be TRBD1 (5 bases). The CDR3 contains 14 residues. The V end was cut by 6 bases, the J end by 0 bases, with 9 bases between. Germline-derived CDR1 and CDR2 are MNHNS and SASEGT. This CDR3 reads CASSSGDSGNTIYF. The CDR3 coding sequence is TGTGCCAGCAGCTCGGGGGACTCTGGAAACACCATATATTTT.

The chain combines TRBV4-2 with TRBJ1-3, with D hard to call. The CDR3 length is 14 residues. Germline-derived CDR1 and CDR2 are LGHNA and YNFKEQ. V lost 1 base and J lost 6, with 10 bases in between. In DNA, the CDR3 is TGTGCCAGCAGCCAAGGCGCAGCGGAAAACACCATATATTTT. Amino acids: CASSQGAAENTIYF.

The chain carries TRBV7-2 and TRBJ1-5; D gene ambiguous. The CDR3 totals 16 residues. Trimming shortened V by 3 bases and J by 3 bases, and 15 bases separated the two germline ends. Looked up from germline, CDR1 is SGHTA and CDR2 is FQGNSA. This CDR3 reads CASSLRRLQHNQPQHF. The CDR3 region has the DNA TGTGCCAGCAGCTTGAGACGGTTACAGCACAATCAGCCCCAGCATTTT.

The chain combines TRBV7-2 with TRBJ1-5; D might be TRBD1 (6 bases). V lost 1 base, J lost 3 bases, and 16 bases lay in between. This CDR3 has 17 amino acids. Germline CDR1 is SGHTA and CDR2 is FQGNSA. The CDR3 loop reads CASSLERGGDSNQPQHF. The CDR3 region has the DNA TGTGCCAGCAGCTTAGAAAGGGGGGGGGACTCCAATCAGCCCCAGCATTTT. Full variable domain (missing parts from reference TRBV7-2 and TRBJ1-5): GAGVSQSPSNKVTEKGKDVELRCDPISGHTALYWYRQSLGQGLEFLIYFQGNSAPDKSGLPSDRFSAERTGGSVSTLTIQRTQQEDSAVYLCASSLERGGDSNQPQHFGDGTRLSIL.